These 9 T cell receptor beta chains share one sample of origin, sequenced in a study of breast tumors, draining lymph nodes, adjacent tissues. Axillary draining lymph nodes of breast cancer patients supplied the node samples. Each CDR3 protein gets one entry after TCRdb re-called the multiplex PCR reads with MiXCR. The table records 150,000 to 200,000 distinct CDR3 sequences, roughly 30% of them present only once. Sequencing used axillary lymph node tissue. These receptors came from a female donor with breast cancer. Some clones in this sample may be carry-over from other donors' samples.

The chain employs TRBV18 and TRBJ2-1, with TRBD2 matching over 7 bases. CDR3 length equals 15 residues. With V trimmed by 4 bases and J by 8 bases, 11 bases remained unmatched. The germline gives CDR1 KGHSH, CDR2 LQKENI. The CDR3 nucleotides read TGTGCCAGCTCACTCCAGGCGGGAGCGGTTGATGAGCAGTTCTTC. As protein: CASSLQAGAVDEQFF.

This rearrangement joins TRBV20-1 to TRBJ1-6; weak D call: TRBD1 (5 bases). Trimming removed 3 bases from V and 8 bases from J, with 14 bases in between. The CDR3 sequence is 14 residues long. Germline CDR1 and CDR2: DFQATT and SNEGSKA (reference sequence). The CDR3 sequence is CSARVSGADSPLHF. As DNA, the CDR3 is TGCAGTGCTAGGGTTAGCGGGGCGGATTCACCCCTCCACTTT.

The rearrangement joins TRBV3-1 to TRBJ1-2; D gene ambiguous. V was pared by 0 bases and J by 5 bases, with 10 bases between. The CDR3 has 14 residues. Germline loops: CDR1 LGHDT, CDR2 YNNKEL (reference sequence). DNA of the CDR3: TGTGCCAGCAGCCAAGATGCGGGCCCTTATGGCTACACCTTC. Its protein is CASSQDAGPYGYTF.

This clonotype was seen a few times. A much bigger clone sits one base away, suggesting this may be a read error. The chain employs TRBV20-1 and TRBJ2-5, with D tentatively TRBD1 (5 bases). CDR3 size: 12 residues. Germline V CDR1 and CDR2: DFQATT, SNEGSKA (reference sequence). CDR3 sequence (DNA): TGCAGTGCTAGGACAGTCCAAGAGACCCCGTACTTC. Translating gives CSARTVQETPYF.

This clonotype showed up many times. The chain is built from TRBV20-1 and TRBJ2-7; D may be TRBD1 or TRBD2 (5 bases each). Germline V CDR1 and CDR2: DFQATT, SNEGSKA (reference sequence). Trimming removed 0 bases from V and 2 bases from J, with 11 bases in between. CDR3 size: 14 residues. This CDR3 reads CSARDMGDPYEQYF. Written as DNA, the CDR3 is TGCAGTGCTAGAGATATGGGGGACCCCTACGAGCAGTACTTC.

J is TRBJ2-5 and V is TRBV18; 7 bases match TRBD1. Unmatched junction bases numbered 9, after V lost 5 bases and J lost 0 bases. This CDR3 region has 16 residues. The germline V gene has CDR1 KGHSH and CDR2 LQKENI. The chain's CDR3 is CASSAAGTANQETQYF. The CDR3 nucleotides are TGTGCCAGCTCAGCGGCCGGGACAGCCAACCAAGAGACCCAGTACTTC.

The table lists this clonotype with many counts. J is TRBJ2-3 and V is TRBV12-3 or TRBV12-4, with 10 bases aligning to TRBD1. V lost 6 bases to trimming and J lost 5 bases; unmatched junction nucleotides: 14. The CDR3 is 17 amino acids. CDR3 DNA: TGTGCCAGCAGCTCATTAGCTGGACAGGGGGAGTTAGATACGCAGTATTTT. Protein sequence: CASSSLAGQGELDTQYF.

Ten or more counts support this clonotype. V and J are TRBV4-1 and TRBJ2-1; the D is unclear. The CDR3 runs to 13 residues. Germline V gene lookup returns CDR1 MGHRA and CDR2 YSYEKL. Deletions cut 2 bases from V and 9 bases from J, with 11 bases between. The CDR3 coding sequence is TGCGCCAGCAGCCAAATCTTAAGGAGTGAGCAGTTCTTC. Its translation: CASSQILRSEQFF.

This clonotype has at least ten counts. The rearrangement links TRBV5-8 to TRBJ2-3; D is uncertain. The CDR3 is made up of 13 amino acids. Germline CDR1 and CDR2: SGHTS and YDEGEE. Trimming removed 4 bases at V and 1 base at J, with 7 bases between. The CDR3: CASSAPGTDTQYF. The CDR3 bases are TGTGCCAGCAGCGCGCCGGGCACAGATACGCAGTATTTT.